Below, 21 T cell receptor beta chains from the same sample are listed, as sequenced in a study of OX40 agonist ivuxolimab in advanced cancers. The table came from immunoSEQ multiplex PCR; TCRdb's copy has only in-frame clones and leaves some out. The sample yields tens of thousands of clones, 85% to 90% seen once. This specimen was CD4+ or CD8+ T cells sorted from blood, taken in a trial of the OX40 agonist ivuxolimab. The source is an adult with an advanced solid tumor such as melanoma, head and neck, liver or kidney cancer.

This sequence joins TRBV5-1 and TRBJ2-2; possibly TRBD1 for D (5 bases). Germline V gene data show CDR1 as SGHRS and CDR2 as YFSETQ. Trimming removed 4 bases at V and 3 bases at J, with 13 bases between. This CDR3 region has 15 residues. Here the CDR3 reads CASSTQGVDTGELFF. The CDR3 bases are TGCGCCAGCAGCACTCAGGGTGTTGACACCGGGGAGCTGTTTTTT.

The chain recombines TRBV27 with TRBJ2-7; 10 bases fit TRBD1. V was pared by 5 bases and J by 3 bases, with 7 bases of the junction left unmatched. The CDR3 covers 15 residues. Looked up from germline, CDR1 is MNHEY and CDR2 is SMNVEV (reference sequence). The CDR3 protein is CASSPWGQGIYEQYF. The CDR3 nucleotides read TGTGCCAGCAGTCCATGGGGACAGGGGATCTACGAGCAGTACTTC.

This chain uses TRBV30 with TRBJ1-2; 8 bases agree with TRBD1. The germline gives CDR1 GTSNPN, CDR2 SVGIG (reference sequence). This CDR3 region has 14 residues. The trim removed 0 bases at V and 8 bases at J, leaving 8 bases unmatched. The DNA for the CDR3 is TGTGCCTGGAGTGTATCCCGGACAGGGAAGGGCTACACCTTC. Translation: CAWSVSRTGKGYTF. The full variable domain, with the rest looked up from reference TRBV30 and TRBJ1-2, is SQTIHQWPATLVQPVGSPLSLECTVEGTSNPNLYWYRQAAGRGLQLLFYSVGIGQISSEVPQNLSASRPQDRQFILSSKKLLLSDSGFYLCAWSVSRTGKGYTFGSGTRLTVV.

DNA of the CDR3: TGTGCCAGCAGTTATGGAGAGAGTAGCAATCAGCCCCAGCATTTT. Translation: CASSYGESSNQPQHF. This chain uses TRBV6-6 with TRBJ1-5, with D hard to call. The germline V and J ends were trimmed by 3 bases and 0 bases, with 9 bases remaining between them. Germline CDR1 reads MNHNY; CDR2 reads SVGAGI (reference sequence). This CDR3 region has 15 residues.

The CDR3 DNA sequence: TGTGCCAGCAATGATCTAGCGCGGGGAGGACAAGAGACCCAGTACTTC. Translating it yields CASNDLARGGQETQYF. This chain links TRBV2 with TRBJ2-5; TRBD2 might be the D (6 bases). The CDR3 runs to 16 residues. Looked up from germline, CDR1 is SNHLY and CDR2 is FYNNEI. V was cut by 7 bases and J by 2 bases, with 20 bases left in between.

The V gene is TRBV5-1, the J gene TRBJ2-2, with 9 bases lining up with TRBD2. The CDR3 length is 16 residues. CDR1 is SGHRS and CDR2 is YFSETQ in the germline V gene. V gave up 4 bases and J gave up 4 bases; unmatched junction bases: 8. The CDR3 region is CASSPAAGGRTGELFF. CDR3 DNA: TGCGCCAGCAGCCCGGCGGCGGGGGGGCGCACCGGGGAGCTGTTTTTT.

The gene calls are TRBV5-5 and TRBJ2-5, with 9 bases matching TRBD1. In germline, CDR1 is SGHKS, CDR2 YYEKEE (reference sequence). The CDR3 extends over 15 amino acids. Unmatched junction bases numbered 5, after V lost 0 bases and J lost 5 bases. The CDR3 bases are TGTGCCAGCAGCTTGGTGGGACAGGGTGGGGAGACCCAGTACTTC. It specifies CASSLVGQGGETQYF.

The V and J genes are TRBV19 and TRBJ1-5; 8 nucleotides agree with TRBD1. Looked up from germline, CDR1 is LNHDA and CDR2 is SQIVND (reference sequence). J gave up 4 bases and V 7 bases, and 6 bases lay outside the gene matches. This CDR3 comprises 14 residues. Here the CDR3 reads CASTGTGGNQPQHF. The CDR3 region has the DNA TGTGCCAGTACGGGGACAGGTGGTAATCAGCCCCAGCATTTT.

The chain couples TRBV7-9 to TRBJ2-7, with a possible D match to TRBD1 (6 bases). CDR3 length: 14 residues. V was clipped by 8 bases and J by 2 bases, with 16 bases between them. Germline assignment: CDR1 SEHNR and CDR2 FQNEAQ (reference sequence). CDR3 bases: TGTGCCAGCGCTCTACTAGGGGGTACCTACGAGCAGTACTTC. It specifies CASALLGGTYEQYF. Combining the CDR3 with reference TRBV7-9 and TRBJ2-7 gives the whole variable domain DTGVSQNPRHKITKRGQNVTFRCDPISEHNRLYWYRQTLGQGPEFLTYFQNEAQLEKSRLLSDRFSAERPKGSFSTLEIQRTEQGDSAMYLCASALLGGTYEQYFGPGTRLTVT.

The rearrangement joins TRBV5-1 to TRBJ2-7, with 10 bases matching TRBD1. The J segment lost 4 bases and the V segment lost 4 bases, leaving 5 bases of the junction unmatched. The CDR3 length is 14 residues. Germline CDR1 and CDR2: SGHRS and YFSETQ. As DNA, the CDR3 is TGCGCCAGCAGCCTGGACAGGGGGAGGTACGAGCAGTACTTC. Encoded protein: CASSLDRGRYEQYF.

The genes are TRBV27 and TRBJ1-5; TRBD1 is a possible D gene (6 bases). The germline V gene encodes CDR1 MNHEY and CDR2 SMNVEV (reference sequence). The CDR3 is 15 amino acids. Trimming shortened V by 7 bases and J by 1 base, and 14 bases separated the two germline ends. CDR3 sequence reads: CASTVDRSSNQPQHF. CDR3 DNA sequence: TGTGCCAGCACCGTTGACAGGTCAAGCAATCAGCCCCAGCATTTT.

The chain is built from TRBV4-1 and TRBJ2-4; tentatively, D is TRBD2 (5 bases). Trimming shortened V by 1 base and J by 3 bases, and 13 bases separated the two germline ends. CDR1 and CDR2 from the germline V gene are MGHRA and YSYEKL. This CDR3 spans 16 amino acids. The CDR3 nucleotides read TGCGCCAGCAGCCAAGTTCCCGGGGAAGTCAAAAACATTCAGTACTTC. Protein sequence: CASSQVPGEVKNIQYF.

This clone was seen only a few times. The rearrangement uses TRBV11-3 and TRBJ2-3; D may be TRBD1 (6 bases). The V end lost 5 bases, the J end lost 1 base, and 16 bases lay between the germline ends. This CDR3 contains 16 residues. Germline V gene sequence: CDR1 SGHNT, CDR2 YENEEA. The CDR3 loop reads CASSPGPRGRTDTQYF. As DNA, the CDR3 is TGTGCCAGCAGCCCTGGCCCCAGGGGCCGCACAGATACGCAGTATTTT.

The J gene is TRBJ2-7, the V gene TRBV7-2; 7 nucleotides match TRBD1. The CDR3 extends over 14 amino acids. Unmatched junction bases numbered 4, after V lost 5 bases and J lost 0 bases. From germline, CDR1 is SGHTA and CDR2 FQGNSA. CDR3 DNA sequence: TGTGCCAGCAGCGGCGACAGGGTCTCCTACGAGCAGTACTTC. This encodes CASSGDRVSYEQYF.

Note on this clone: A read error may produce the germline difference seen at one junction end. This chain uses TRBV7-9 with TRBJ2-1; 11 bases line up with TRBD2. The CDR3 length is 16 residues. Looked up from germline, CDR1 is SEHNR and CDR2 is FQNEAQ (reference sequence). In DNA form, the CDR3 reads TGTGCCAGCAGCCTAGCTAGCGGGGGGTTGTACAATGAGCAGTTCTTC. Translated: CASSLASGGLYNEQFF.

The J gene is TRBJ1-6, the V gene TRBV5-5; D may be TRBD1 (5 bases). This CDR3 is built from 15 residues. The germline V gene has CDR1 SGHKS and CDR2 YYEKEE (reference sequence). The V end lost 4 bases, the J end lost 0 bases, and 8 bases lay between the germline ends. The CDR3 nucleotides are TGTGCCAGCAGCCAGCAGGGCTCCTATAATTCACCCCTCCACTTT. Amino acids: CASSQQGSYNSPLHF.

The chain has TRBV29-1 and TRBJ2-3; TRBD2 aligns across 10 bases. Trimming took 8 bases from V and 3 from J; bases not matched to a gene: 8. The CDR3 is made up of 14 amino acids. CDR1 is SQVTM and CDR2 is ANQGSEA in the germline V gene. The CDR3 nucleotides read TGCAGCACCCAGCGGGGGGGCAGGACAGATACGCAGTATTTT. It is translated as CSTQRGGRTDTQYF.

This sequence joins TRBV18 and TRBJ1-1, with a weak D call TRBD1 (5 bases). The germline V and J ends were trimmed by 4 bases and 0 bases, with 12 bases remaining between them. CDR3 length equals 15 residues. Per the germline V gene, CDR1 is KGHSH and CDR2 is LQKENI. The CDR3 loop reads CASSRSGAVNTEAFF. Here the CDR3 DNA reads TGTGCCAGCTCACGAAGTGGGGCAGTGAACACTGAAGCTTTCTTT.

The V gene is TRBV12-5, the J gene TRBJ2-5; either TRBD1 or TRBD2 may supply D (5 bases each). The V end was cut by 1 base, the J end by 4 bases, with 7 bases between. The CDR3 has 13 residues. CDR1 is LGHNT, CDR2 FRNRAP, per germline. CDR3 residues: CASGLEGPETQYF. CDR3 nucleotide sequence: TGTGCTAGTGGTTTGGAGGGACCAGAGACCCAGTACTTC.

V usage is TRBV5-1 and J usage is TRBJ2-3, with no clear D. Germline lookup yields CDR1 SGHRS and CDR2 YFSETQ. The CDR3 covers 14 residues. Trimming took 0 bases from V and 5 from J, leaving 10 bases between them. CDR3 sequence: CASSLVRYGDTQYF. The CDR3 coding sequence is TGCGCCAGCAGCTTGGTCAGATATGGAGATACGCAGTATTTT.

This clone has only one observation. The chain's CDR3 is CASSPSTDTQYF. The DNA of the CDR3 is TGTGCCAGCAGCCCGAGCACAGATACGCAGTATTTT. The genes are TRBV11-2 and TRBJ2-3; unclear D gene. There are 12 residues in the CDR3. The germline V gene has CDR1 SGHAT and CDR2 FQNNGV. Trimming removed 5 bases from V and 0 bases from J, with 3 bases in between.